The text below deals with one T cell receptor (beta chain). Clones were sequenced by immunoSEQ multiplex PCR, and TCRdb holds only the in-frame ones, with some missing. The profile shows 95,000 to 150,000 clones, roughly four fifths of them singletons. The data are from a study of blood T cell repertoires in COVID-19. This CDR3 spans 17 amino acids. The sample consisted of peripheral blood. The clonotype comes from a human donor in a cohort sampled during active COVID-19. V gene TRBV21-1 combines with J gene TRBJ1-2; whether TRBD1, the table's D call, matches the DNA was not checked. TRBV21-1 is designated a pseudogene. CDR3 DNA sequence: TGTGCCAGCAGCAGGTGCGACCGGGACATATCTAACTATGGCTACACCTTC. This encodes CASSRCDRDISNYGYTF.